Sequencing of this TCR beta chain was carried out in a study of Graves' ophthalmopathy and Graves' hyperthyroidism. The sequenced template was RNA, covering the TCR beta CDR3 region. Following a first-round RT-PCR that used HTBI primers, a second-round multiplex PCR was carried out. TCRdb re-analysed the multiplex PCR reads in MiXCR, keeping a single row per CDR3 protein. Among over 650,000 distinct CDR3 sequences, 35% to 45% were seen once, and the ten largest hold over 2.5%. Ophthalmopathy cases showed moderate-to-severe activity, scoring CAS ≥3 and NOSPECS ≥4, with duration under 3 months. In this cohort, patients with other autoimmune diseases, uncontrolled infections, pregnancy or lactation were excluded. Germline V gene sequence: CDR1 SEHNR, CDR2 FQNEAQ (reference sequence). Trimming took 5 bases from V and 3 from J, leaving 16 bases between them. This CDR3 is built from 15 residues.

The rearrangement joins TRBV7-9 to TRBJ1-2, with no clear D. The sample consisted of peripheral blood. The sequence derives from an adult man with Graves' ophthalmopathy. CDR3 nucleotides: TGTGCCAGCAGCGTTGTTAGTCCGGCGGACTATGGCTACACCTTC. This sequence encodes CASSVVSPADYGYTF. Looking up the rest from reference TRBV7-9 and TRBJ1-2 gives the full variable domain: DTGVSQNPRHKITKRGQNVTFRCDPISEHNRLYWYRQTLGQGPEFLTYFQNEAQLEKSRLLSDRFSAERPKGSFSTLEIQRTEQGDSAMYLCASSVVSPADYGYTFGSGTRLTVV.